The clone carrying this TCR beta chain was seen only once. What it binds is not known. The entry originates in a study of radiotherapy plus CTLA-4 blockade in lung cancer. Study background: Around 19% of enrolled patients responded objectively, and roughly 30% had disease control.

The assay was immunoSEQ multiplex PCR, and TCRdb's table has in-frame clones only and misses some. The table records 70,000 to 90,000 clones, around 90% of them present only once. Study-level results: In blood, early T cell clone dynamics reportedly predicted response best, together with interferon-beta. The study found tumor-derived TCR clones expanded in blood after radiotherapy plus ipilimumab.

J lost 4 bases, V lost 10 bases, and 10 bases had no gene match. CDR3 length equals 14 residues. Germline V gene sequence: CDR1 MNHEY, CDR2 SVGAGI. This specimen was peripheral blood, taken from a patient treated with radiotherapy plus ipilimumab. This chain joins TRBV6-5 and TRBJ2-3; 8 nucleotides align to TRBD2. This receptor was taken from a human donor with non-small cell lung cancer who had stable disease on radiotherapy plus ipilimumab. This CDR3 is CATDERERADTQYF. The CDR3 DNA reads as TGTGCCACCGACGAGCGGGAGCGGGCAGATACGCAGTATTTT.